The next 17 T cell receptor beta chains were all read from a single sample in a study of response to subunit inactivated influenza vaccine (dated by TCRdb to the late 2010s). This sample's time point label indicates: 45 days after influenza vaccine administration. The method was RT-PCR. Sequencer: Illumina HiSeq 2500. TCRdb took the public reads, trimmed them with fastp at Q25, ran MiXCR for clone calling and kept in-frame beta chains. Rows with a matching CDR3 protein are joined into one entry that keeps the most common DNA and genes. The table for this sample lists around 500,000 distinct CDR3 sequences; roughly 11% of them were counted only once. In total, the top ten clones hold approximately 12% of the sample. Sequenced material: PBMCs from blood, taken roughly 48 days after vaccination. The source of these receptors is a man aged 45-65 years who received an inactivated influenza vaccine. Donor details come from another sample of the same person, matched by shared clones.

This chain links TRBV6-4 with TRBJ2-3; TRBD1 matches 8 bases. The CDR3 is 15 amino acids. With 5 bases clipped from V and 3 bases from J, the junction kept 7 bases outside the gene matches. The germline CDR1 and CDR2 sequences are MRHNA and SNTAGT. The CDR3 reads CASSQTGVRTDTQYF. The DNA for the CDR3 is TGTGCCAGCAGTCAGACAGGGGTTAGGACAGATACGCAGTATTTT.

This clonotype was seen only a few times. The V and J genes are TRBV10-3 and TRBJ2-4; TRBD1 or TRBD2 may be the D gene (5 bases each). The germline CDR1 and CDR2 sequences are ENHRY and SYGVKD. The V end was cut by 4 bases, the J end by 6 bases, with 13 bases between. This CDR3 region has 14 residues. Written as DNA, the CDR3 is TGTGCCATCAGTGGACCGGGGCTAGGAAACATTCAGTACTTC. Encoded protein: CAISGPGLGNIQYF.

The V call is TRBV28, the J call TRBJ2-5; the match to TRBD2 covers 10 bases. The CDR3 covers 15 residues. V dropped 7 bases and J dropped 5; count of bases not matched to a gene: 10. The V gene's germline CDR1 is MDHEN and CDR2 SYDVKM. This chain's CDR3 is CASNRAGGIAETQYF. CDR3 DNA sequence: TGTGCCAGCAACAGAGCGGGGGGGATAGCGGAGACCCAGTACTTC. The variable domain in full, with the rest retrieved from reference TRBV28 and TRBJ2-5, is DVKVTQSSRYLVKRTGEKVFLECVQDMDHENMFWYRQDPGLGLRLIYFSYDVKMKEKGDIPEGYSVSREKKERFSLILESASTNQTSMYLCASNRAGGIAETQYFGPGTRLLVL.

This clonotype was picked up a small number of times. The CDR3 DNA sequence: TGCAGTGCTAGAGGGACTAGCGGGGAGCAAGAGACCCAGTACTTC. Translated: CSARGTSGEQETQYF. V gene TRBV20-1 combines with J gene TRBJ2-5, with TRBD2 identical over 12 bases. Per the germline V gene, CDR1 is DFQATT and CDR2 is SNEGSKA (reference sequence). The CDR3 consists of 15 residues. V shed 1 base, J shed 2 bases, and the junction held 2 bases outside the gene matches.

The chain joins TRBV5-1 to TRBJ2-3; no clear D. Germline V CDR1 and CDR2: SGHRS, YFSETQ. The CDR3 covers 13 residues. With 4 bases removed from V and 4 bases from J, the gap between germline ends came to 10 bases. CDR3 sequence (DNA): TGCGCCAGCAGCACATCAAATCCAGATACGCAGTATTTT. Translating gives CASSTSNPDTQYF.

The chain combines TRBV7-2 with TRBJ2-4, with 8 positions matching TRBD1. Germline V gene data show CDR1 as SGHTA and CDR2 as FQGNSA. J lost 6 bases, V lost 8 bases, and 12 bases had no gene match. The CDR3 is 15 residues long. The CDR3 sequence: CASATMTGALNIQYF. CDR3 nucleotides: TGTGCCAGCGCCACCATGACAGGGGCCTTAAACATTCAGTACTTC.

This clonotype was recorded a few times. This rearrangement joins TRBV6-2 or TRBV6-3 to TRBJ2-3; D unclear. The CDR3 runs 12 residues. V was shortened by 5 bases and J by 6 bases, with 9 bases between the two germline ends. The germline V gene has CDR1 MNHEY and CDR2 SVGEGT. CDR3 nucleotides: TGTGCCAGCAGTGATCATCCCGATACGCAGTATTTT. This encodes CASSDHPDTQYF.

In this sample, this clonotype turned up many times. The J gene is TRBJ2-1, the V gene TRBV4-2; D is ambiguous. The CDR3 extends over 14 amino acids. The V gene lost 0 bases and the J gene lost 8 bases, with 11 bases spanning the gap. Per germline, CDR1 LGHNA and CDR2 YNFKEQ. The CDR3 loop is CASSQEGYDDEQFF. The CDR3 DNA follows: TGTGCCAGCAGCCAAGAGGGGTATGATGATGAGCAGTTCTTC.

This clonotype was detected many times. This chain uses TRBV10-3 with TRBJ1-6, with a possible D match to TRBD1 (6 bases). CDR1 is ENHRY and CDR2 is SYGVKD in the germline V gene. V was shortened by 6 bases and J by 7 bases, with 13 bases between the two germline ends. The CDR3 has 14 residues. The CDR3 DNA reads TGTGCCATCAGGCCGGCAGGGGAGAATTCACCCCTCCACTTT. It specifies CAIRPAGENSPLHF.

The J gene is TRBJ2-7, the V gene TRBV7-2, with D tentatively TRBD1 (5 bases). Trimming left V 0 bases short and J 5 bases short, with 11 bases between. Germline CDR1 reads SGHTA; CDR2 reads FQGNSA. This CDR3 spans 14 amino acids. CDR3 bases: TGTGCCAGCAGCTTAGCAGGGGTTAGCCACGAGCAGTACTTC. This encodes CASSLAGVSHEQYF.

This clonotype was recorded a few times. CDR3 in DNA: TGCGCCAGCAGCTTGGATGGGACAGGGTACACAGATACGCAGTATTTT. Its protein is CASSLDGTGYTDTQYF. The V gene is TRBV5-1, the J gene TRBJ2-3, with 9 bases fitting TRBD1. CDR1 SGHRS and CDR2 YFSETQ come from the germline V gene. CDR3 size: 16 residues. The junction had 4 bases not matched to a gene; V was cut back by 0 bases and J by 2 bases.

The chain couples TRBV7-2 to TRBJ2-7; maybe TRBD2 (6 bases). The V and J ends lost 0 bases and 5 bases respectively, with 11 bases between them. The CDR3 covers 14 residues. Germline CDR1 is SGHTA and CDR2 is FQGNSA. The CDR3 is CASSLARAGHEQYF. The CDR3 region has the DNA TGTGCCAGCAGCTTAGCCAGGGCGGGACACGAGCAGTACTTC.

In its sample, this clonotype was seen a few times. The V gene is TRBV10-3, the J gene TRBJ2-5; possibly TRBD1 for D (6 bases). Germline lookup yields CDR1 ENHRY and CDR2 SYGVKD. V was cut by 1 base and J by 1 base, with 7 bases left in between. The CDR3 is 14 residues long. The CDR3 here is CAISEWGPQETQYF. CDR3 bases: TGTGCCATCAGTGAGTGGGGGCCCCAAGAGACCCAGTACTTC.

This clonotype was recorded many times. This chain joins TRBV5-6 and TRBJ1-2; 10 bases align to TRBD1. Trimming removed 2 bases from V and 4 bases from J; junction bases left unmatched: 17. CDR3 length equals 19 residues. The germline V gene encodes CDR1 SGHDT and CDR2 YYEEEE. The chain's CDR3 is CASSFPASGQGIKGYGYTF. CDR3 sequence (DNA): TGTGCCAGCAGCTTCCCGGCTTCGGGACAGGGGATCAAGGGCTATGGCTACACCTTC.

This clonotype showed up many times. This chain uses TRBV7-2 with TRBJ2-7, with D perhaps TRBD2 (6 bases). Trimming shortened V by 1 base and J by 1 base, and 14 bases separated the two germline ends. Germline CDR1 is SGHTA and CDR2 is FQGNSA. The CDR3 totals 16 residues. The CDR3 DNA sequence: TGTGCCAGCAGCTTAGGTCGGGGGAGAGCATCCTACGAGCAGTACTTC. Translating it yields CASSLGRGRASYEQYF.

This clonotype was seen more than once but under ten times. This chain connects TRBV20-1 to TRBJ2-2; a possible D gene is TRBD1 (5 bases). The CDR3 has 18 amino acids. Between the trimmed V and J ends, which lost 0 bases and 0 bases, there was a span of 17 bases. Germline V gene sequence: CDR1 DFQATT, CDR2 SNEGSKA (reference sequence). CDR3 amino acids: CSARDSARQTPNTGELFF. In nucleotides, the CDR3 is TGCAGTGCTAGAGACAGTGCTAGACAGACCCCGAACACCGGGGAGCTGTTTTTT.

This clonotype was detected only a few times. J is TRBJ2-2 and V is TRBV10-2; maybe TRBD2 (6 bases). V shed 4 bases and J shed 2 bases, with 11 bases lying between them. Germline V gene sequence: CDR1 WSHSY, CDR2 SAAADI. The CDR3 runs 15 residues. CDR3 amino acids: CASSGWRANTGELFF. In nucleotides, the CDR3 is TGCGCCAGCAGTGGGTGGAGGGCTAACACCGGGGAGCTGTTTTTT.